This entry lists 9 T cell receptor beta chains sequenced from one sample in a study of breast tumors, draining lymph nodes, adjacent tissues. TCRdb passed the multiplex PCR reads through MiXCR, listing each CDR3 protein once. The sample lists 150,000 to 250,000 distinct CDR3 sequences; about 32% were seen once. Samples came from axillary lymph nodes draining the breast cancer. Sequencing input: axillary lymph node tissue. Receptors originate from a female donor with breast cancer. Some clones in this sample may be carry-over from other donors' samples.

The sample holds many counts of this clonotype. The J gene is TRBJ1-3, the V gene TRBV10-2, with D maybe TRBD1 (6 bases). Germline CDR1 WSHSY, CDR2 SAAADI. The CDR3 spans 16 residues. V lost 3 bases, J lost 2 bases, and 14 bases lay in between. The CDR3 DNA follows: TGCGCCAGCAGTGATACGGGGGGGGCTGCTGGAAACACCATATATTTT. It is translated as CASSDTGGAAGNTIYF.

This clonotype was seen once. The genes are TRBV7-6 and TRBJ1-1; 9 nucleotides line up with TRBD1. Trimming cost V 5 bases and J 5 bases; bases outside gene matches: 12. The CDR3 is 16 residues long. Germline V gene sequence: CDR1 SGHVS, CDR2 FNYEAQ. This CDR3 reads CASSPRPTGGFTEAFF. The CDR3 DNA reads TGTGCCAGCAGCCCGCGCCCGACAGGGGGTTTTACTGAAGCTTTCTTT.

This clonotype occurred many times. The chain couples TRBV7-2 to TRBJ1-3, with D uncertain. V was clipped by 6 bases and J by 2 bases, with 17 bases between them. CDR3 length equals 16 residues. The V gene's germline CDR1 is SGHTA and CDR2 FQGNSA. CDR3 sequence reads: CASSHRLGGTGNTIYF. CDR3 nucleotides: TGTGCCAGCAGTCATCGCCTCGGCGGGACTGGAAACACCATATATTTT.

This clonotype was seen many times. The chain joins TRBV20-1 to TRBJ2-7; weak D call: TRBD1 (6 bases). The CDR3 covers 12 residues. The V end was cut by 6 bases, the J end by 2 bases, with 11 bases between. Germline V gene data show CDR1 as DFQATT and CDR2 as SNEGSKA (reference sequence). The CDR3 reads CSAGDRPYEQYF. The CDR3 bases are TGCAGTGCAGGAGACAGGCCCTACGAGCAGTACTTC.

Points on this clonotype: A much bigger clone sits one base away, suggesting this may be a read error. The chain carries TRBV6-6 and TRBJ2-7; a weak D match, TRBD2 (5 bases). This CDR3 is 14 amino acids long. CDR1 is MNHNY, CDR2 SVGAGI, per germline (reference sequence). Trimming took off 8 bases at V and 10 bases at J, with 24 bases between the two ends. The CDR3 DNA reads TGTGCCAGCGGTCGGCAGGACCCTTCGGAGGACCAGTACTTC. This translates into CASGRQDPSEDQYF.

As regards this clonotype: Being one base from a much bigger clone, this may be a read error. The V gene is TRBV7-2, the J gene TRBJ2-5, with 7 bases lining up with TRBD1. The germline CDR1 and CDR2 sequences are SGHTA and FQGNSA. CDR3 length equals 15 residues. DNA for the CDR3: TGTGCCAGCAGCTCTAGGACAGGCCAACAAGAGACCCAGCACTTC. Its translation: CASSSRTGQQETQHF.

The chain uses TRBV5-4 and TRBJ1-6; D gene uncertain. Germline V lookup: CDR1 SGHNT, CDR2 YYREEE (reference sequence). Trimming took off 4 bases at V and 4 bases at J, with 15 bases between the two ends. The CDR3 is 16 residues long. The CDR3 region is CASSPEPPSYNSPLHF. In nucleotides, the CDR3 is TGTGCCAGCAGCCCGGAGCCGCCCTCTTATAATTCACCCCTCCACTTT.

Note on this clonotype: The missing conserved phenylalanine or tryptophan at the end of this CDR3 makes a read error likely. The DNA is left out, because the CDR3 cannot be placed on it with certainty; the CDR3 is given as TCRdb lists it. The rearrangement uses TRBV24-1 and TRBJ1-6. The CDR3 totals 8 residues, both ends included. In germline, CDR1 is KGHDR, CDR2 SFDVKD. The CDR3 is CATSDPTS.

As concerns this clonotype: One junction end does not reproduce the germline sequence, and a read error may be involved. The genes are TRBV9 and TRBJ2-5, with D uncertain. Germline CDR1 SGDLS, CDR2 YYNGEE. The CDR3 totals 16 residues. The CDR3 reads CATSRDSVTPQETQYF. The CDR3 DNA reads TGTGCCACCAGCAGAGATTCGGTGACCCCCCAAGAGACCCAGTACTTC.